This T cell receptor beta chain was captured in a study of blood T cell repertoires in COVID-19. About the research overall: The United States, Italy and Spain provided the acute and convalescent COVID-19 samples. From T cells, B-cell-depleted T cells, or PBMCs came the material, which was cDNA or gDNA.

In the original processing: Amplified reference gene primers provided the basis for estimating nucleated cell counts. This table comes from immunoSEQ multiplex PCR, and its TCRdb copy is limited to in-frame clones, with some not included. Clone size and V and J calls were adopted from that table, with D and trimming inferred from the DNA. The sample includes around 160,000 clones, around 80% seen only once; the top ten take around 19%. The CDR3 has 13 residues. Per germline, CDR1 MNHEY and CDR2 SVGAGI. Trimming left V 0 bases short and J 6 bases short, with 5 bases between. This receptor was taken from a woman of 80 years or more with acute or convalescent COVID-19. Sequenced material: peripheral blood. The rearrangement links TRBV6-5 to TRBJ2-2; D not certain. CDR3 region: CASSYSSPGELFF. DNA for the CDR3: TGTGCCAGCAGTTACTCTAGCCCCGGGGAGCTGTTTTTT.